This T cell receptor (beta chain) was sequenced for a study of T cell responses to AZD1222 COVID-19 vaccine. Whole-study results and caveats: Receipt of two AZD1222 doses was followed by a rise in Spike-specific TCR breadth and depth. Recipients of AZD1222 seropositive at baseline numbered only 5 or 6. At 160-218 and 743-854, vaccine-associated CD4 TCRs were dominant, and they spanned spike. It was only after the peak T cell response that any repertoires were sampled.

Trimming cost V 0 bases and J 8 bases, with 10 bases left between them. CDR1 is LGHNA, CDR2 YSLEER, per germline. This CDR3 region has 13 residues. A note on this clone: Its cognate antigen is unknown.

Sequencing used immunoSEQ multiplex PCR; TCRdb keeps in-frame clones, though not all of them. The table includes tens of thousands of clones, around 90% detected once. The chain couples TRBV4-3 to TRBJ1-2; D is ambiguous. The material was peripheral blood, obtained on day 0 of AZD1222 vaccination. The source of this sequence is an adult in good health. The CDR3: CASSQDGVSGYTF. The CDR3 coding sequence is TGCGCCAGCAGCCAAGATGGGGTTTCAGGCTACACCTTC.